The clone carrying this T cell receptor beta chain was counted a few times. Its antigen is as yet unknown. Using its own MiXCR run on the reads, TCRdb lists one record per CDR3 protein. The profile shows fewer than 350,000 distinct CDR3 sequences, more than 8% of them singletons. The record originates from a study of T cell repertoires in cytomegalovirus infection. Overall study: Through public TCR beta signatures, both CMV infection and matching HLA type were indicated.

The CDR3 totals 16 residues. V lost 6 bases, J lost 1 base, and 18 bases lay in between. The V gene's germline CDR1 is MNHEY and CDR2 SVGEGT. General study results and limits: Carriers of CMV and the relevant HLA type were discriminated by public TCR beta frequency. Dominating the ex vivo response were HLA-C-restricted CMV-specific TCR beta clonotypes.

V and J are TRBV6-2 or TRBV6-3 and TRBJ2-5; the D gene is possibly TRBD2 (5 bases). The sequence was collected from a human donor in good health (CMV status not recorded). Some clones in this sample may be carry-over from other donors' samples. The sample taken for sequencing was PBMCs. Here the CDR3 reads CASRLHGRAAQETQYF. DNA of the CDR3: TGTGCCAGCAGGTTACACGGTCGAGCGGCCCAAGAGACCCAGTACTTC.